A selection of T cell receptor beta chains follows, all from one sample in a study of graft-versus-host responses after intestinal transplantation. Measured with immunoSEQ multiplex PCR; TCRdb has only the in-frame clones, and not every one. The table lists around 19,000 clones, about a third of them singletons, with 2% to 2.5% in the top ten. Material: alloreactive CD4+ T cells from a mixed lymphocyte reaction culture, obtained before transplantation. These receptors were obtained from a human patient who was an organ donor for intestinal transplantation. The CDR3 runs from the conserved cysteine through the conserved F or W. Clone size is given for some rows only: seen once, a few or many times, or a class if the clone is expanded.

-	TRBV6-1	TRBJ1-1	CAISEGLLNTEAFF
-	TRBV5-1	TRBJ2-3	CASSPPATTDTQYF
-	TRBV9	TRBJ2-2	CASSVDIAGELFF
medium-sized	TRBV6-6	TRBJ2-7	CASSSALSGSSYEQYF
-	TRBV4-3	TRBJ2-3	CASSRKLAGGPVTDTQYF
few	TRBV29-1	TRBJ2-5	CSVYGGAETQYF
-	TRBV28	TRBJ2-3	CASRSTSGTFGTQYF
-	TRBV9	TRBJ2-1	CASSQSSGTYNEQFF
-	TRBV27	TRBJ2-3	CASSFIWSTDTQYF
-	TRBV9	TRBJ2-5	CASSVAPRQPQYF
-	TRBV10-3	TRBJ2-1	CAISVGQGASYNEQFF
-	TRBV7-9	TRBJ1-4	CASSNTGFNEKLFF
medium-sized	TRBV6-1	TRBJ2-2	CASSLYRVGTGELFF
-	TRBV18	TRBJ1-5	CASSPLPRVEGQPQHF
-	TRBV5-1	TRBJ2-2	CASSLLAGSNTGELFF
-	TRBV6-6	TRBJ2-7	CASSYGEGYEQYF
few	TRBV6-1	TRBJ1-2	CASREPGQNYGYTF
few	TRBV4-3	TRBJ2-3	CASSQAPDTSTDTQYF
-	TRBV25-1	TRBJ2-5	CASSDAGGGQETQYF
-	TRBV5-4	TRBJ1-2	CASSLEGYGYTF
-	TRBV11-2	TRBJ2-5	CASSSIEAGGGETQYF
few	TRBV5-1	TRBJ2-2	CASSGGGGDHTGELFF
few	TRBV6-1	TRBJ2-5	CASSRVRETQYF
-	TRBV5-1	TRBJ2-5	CASSLVAARETQYF
-	TRBV6-5	TRBJ2-7	CASRQQGTSYEQYF
-	TRBV2	TRBJ2-7	CASRTGRSSYEQYF
few	TRBV7-2	TRBJ2-5	CASSFDRGQETQYF
medium-sized	TRBV2	TRBJ1-5	CASNQWTGAQPQHF
few	TRBV7-4	TRBJ1-2	CASSLAAGYGYTF
few	TRBV6-6	TRBJ2-7	CASSYSRGSYEQYF
few	TRBV28	TRBJ1-4	CASSSWALNEKLFF
-	TRBV5-4	TRBJ2-7	CASSPNVEGPPYEQYF
-	TRBV6-5	TRBJ2-1	CASSYLGQSSYNEQFF
medium-sized	TRBV5-1	TRBJ2-7	CASSFYGPRYEQYF
few	TRBV7-6	TRBJ2-1	CASSLDLAGEQFF
-	TRBV21-1	TRBJ1-4	CASSKGTTNEKLFF
-	TRBV7-9	TRBJ2-2	CASSRGPGELFF
few	TRBV7-2	TRBJ2-7	CASTPTGTYEQYF
once	TRBV25-1	TRBJ2-3	CASTGADTQYF
-	TRBV25-1	TRBJ2-6	CASSFLTGAGSGANVLTF
few	TRBV10-2	TRBJ2-5	CASKGLAPQETQYF
few	TRBV4-1	TRBJ2-3	CASSQGLAVSTDTQYF
-	TRBV29-1	TRBJ2-2	CSVDPGNTGELFF
-	TRBV5-1	TRBJ1-2	CASSSLIGAGNYGYTF
few	TRBV7-9	TRBJ2-5	CASSLANFFRETQYF
-	TRBV9	TRBJ2-3	CASSVELTLIDTQYF
-	TRBV19	TRBJ1-2	CASSDRQGIDGYTF
-	TRBV19	TRBJ1-5	CASSIQDSNQPQHF
-	TRBV7-4	TRBJ2-3	CASSHQGSGATDTQYF
-	TRBV10-3	TRBJ2-6	CAITAGGANVLTF
-	TRBV29-1	TRBJ1-2	CSVRLSGRRGYTF
few	TRBV9	TRBJ1-1	CASSLGPGQMNTEAFF
medium-sized	TRBV6-1	TRBJ2-7	CASSGGTAISAQYF
few	TRBV11-2	TRBJ1-5	CASSHGLCNQPQHF
-	TRBV5-1	TRBJ2-7	CASRRDGTASYEQYF
-	TRBV11-3	TRBJ2-2	CASSLARNTGELFF
-	TRBV6-5	TRBJ2-3	CAGGTGDTDTQYF